Following are 5 T cell receptor beta chains from one sample sequenced in a study of cytomegalovirus exposure and HLA in healthy donors. Researchers ran the PCR with 60 Vbeta and 13 Jbeta primers. Only in-frame clones appear in the TCRdb table, and some are missing; sequencing was by immunoSEQ multiplex PCR. The table includes around 140,000 clones, approximately 80% detected once. The sample consisted of PBMCs. Receptors were obtained from a man aged 35 to 55 in good health and CMV-seronegative.

The chain is built from TRBV7-3 and TRBJ2-3; tentatively, D is TRBD2 (6 bases). Trimming stripped 1 base from V and 0 bases from J, with 17 bases between. This CDR3 is 18 amino acids long. Looked up from germline, CDR1 is SGHTA and CDR2 is FQGTGA. The CDR3 spells CASSLKGRDLQSTDTQYF. The CDR3 DNA reads as TGTGCCAGCAGCTTAAAGGGTAGGGACTTGCAAAGCACAGATACGCAGTATTTT.

The chain uses TRBV27 and TRBJ2-1, with 9 bases matching TRBD2. V lost 2 bases, J lost 7 bases, and 9 bases stayed unmatched. Germline CDR1 reads MNHEY; CDR2 reads SMNVEV (reference sequence). The CDR3 extends over 16 amino acids. The CDR3 nucleotides read TGTGCCAGCAGTTTACGAAAGGGCGGGAGGGTTAATGAGCAGTTCTTC. Encoded protein: CASSLRKGGRVNEQFF.

This sequence joins TRBV28 and TRBJ2-3, with D perhaps matching TRBD2 (5 bases). Trimming took 6 bases from V and 8 from J, leaving 21 bases between them. The CDR3 is made up of 15 amino acids. CDR1 MDHEN and CDR2 SYDVKM come from the germline V gene. Here the CDR3 DNA reads TGTGCCAGCAGGACGGGGTCGGCTCCAGTCCGTACGCAGTATTTT. Translated, it gives CASRTGSAPVRTQYF.

The genes are TRBV6-1 and TRBJ2-7, with 9 bases lining up with TRBD2. The CDR3 is made up of 15 amino acids. With V trimmed by 4 bases and J by 3 bases, 7 bases remained unmatched. Germline CDR1 MNHNS, CDR2 SASEGT. In DNA, the CDR3 is TGTGCCAGCAGTGGATACGGGACTAGCTTCTACGAGCAGTACTTC. Amino acids: CASSGYGTSFYEQYF.

This clone was counted a few times. The rearrangement links TRBV9 to TRBJ1-5; D is ambiguous. Germline CDR1 SGDLS, CDR2 YYNGEE. The CDR3 has 13 amino acids. Trimming stripped 0 bases from V and 5 bases from J, with 6 bases between. The CDR3: CASSVGRDQPQHF. The CDR3 DNA follows: TGTGCCAGCAGCGTAGGGAGGGATCAGCCCCAGCATTTT.